Listed here are 23 T cell receptor beta chains from one sample, sequenced in a study of regulatory T cells in long-lasting Graves disease. Regarding time point: persistent/refractory GD, antithyroid drugs over 5 years with positive TRAb. Following extraction of RNA from PBMCs, that RNA was used to make the TCR library. Investigators prepared the TCR beta libraries by applying iRepertoire HTBI primers and Arm-PCR of CDR3 regions. Each CDR3 protein is one row after TCRdb ran MiXCR on the multiplex PCR reads. The sample consists of over 450,000 distinct CDR3 sequences, roughly 21% of them appearing once. The material was peripheral blood mononuclear cells (PBMCs), obtained when the disease was refractory, from a patient treated with antithyroid drugs. These receptors all stem from a female donor with Graves disease.

The CDR3 region is CASSSSFYNEQFF. The CDR3 nucleotides read TGTGCCAGCAGTTCCAGTTTCTACAATGAGCAGTTCTTC. V usage is TRBV6-9 and J usage is TRBJ2-1; no reliable D call. The ends were cut back, 4 bases at V and 3 bases at J, with 7 bases in the middle. CDR1 and CDR2 from the germline V gene are MNHGY and SVAAGI. This CDR3 contains 13 residues.

The chain combines TRBV3-1 with TRBJ1-4; 7 bases are a match to TRBD1. Germline-derived CDR1 and CDR2 are LGHDT and YNNKEL (reference sequence). The CDR3 sequence is 15 residues long. V shed 2 bases and J 8 bases; nucleotides not matched to a gene: 8. In DNA, the CDR3 is TGTGCCAGCAGCCAACCCAACACAGGGGCCGAAAAACTGTTTTTT. The encoded protein is CASSQPNTGAEKLFF. Full variable domain (rest looked up from reference TRBV3-1 and TRBJ1-4): DTAVSQTPKYLVTQMGNDKSIKCEQNLGHDTMYWYKQDSKKFLKIMFSYNNKELIINETVPNRFSPKSPDKAHLNLHINSLELGDSAVYFCASSQPNTGAEKLFFGSGTQLSVL.

This clonotype showed up many times. This chain uses TRBV2 with TRBJ2-5; either TRBD1 or TRBD2 may fit D (6 bases each). V lost 1 base, J lost 5 bases, and 14 bases lay in between. Germline loops: CDR1 SNHLY, CDR2 FYNNEI. The CDR3 contains 15 residues. Written as DNA, the CDR3 is TGTGCCAGCAGTGAAGAACAGGGAGGAGGGGAGACCCAGTACTTC. It codes for CASSEEQGGGETQYF.

This clonotype was detected a few times. The V and J genes are TRBV29-1 and TRBJ1-1; D might be TRBD1 (5 bases). Germline V gene sequence: CDR1 SQVTM, CDR2 ANQGSEA. The CDR3 totals 14 residues. V lost 4 bases, J lost 2 bases, and 14 bases lay in between. The CDR3 sequence is CSVARQLTNTEAFF. As DNA, the CDR3 is TGCAGCGTTGCGAGACAGTTAACTAACACTGAAGCTTTCTTT.

This clonotype was seen at least ten times. The V and J genes are TRBV28 and TRBJ2-7; 8 nucleotides agree with TRBD1. Germline V gene sequence: CDR1 MDHEN, CDR2 SYDVKM. V lost 4 bases, J lost 6 bases, and 11 bases stayed unmatched. This CDR3 comprises 15 residues. The CDR3 protein is CASSSLDRDEGEQYF. The DNA for the CDR3 is TGTGCCAGCAGTTCCCTGGACAGGGATGAAGGCGAGCAGTACTTC.

To note about this clonotype: A read error is possible here, since a much larger clone lies one base away. The chain has TRBV12-5 and TRBJ2-2, with TRBD2 matching over 9 bases. Germline CDR1 reads LGHNT; CDR2 reads FRNRAP. This CDR3 contains 16 residues. CDR3 sequence reads: CASGLQGLARPGELSF. DNA of the CDR3: TGTGCTAGTGGTTTGCAGGGACTAGCTAGACCCGGGGAGCTGTCTTTT.

The chain recombines TRBV20-1 with TRBJ2-4; TRBD1 agrees at 9 bases. After removal of 6 bases from V and 7 bases from J, the junction contained 4 bases not matched to a gene. Looked up from germline, CDR1 is DFQATT and CDR2 is SNEGSKA (reference sequence). The CDR3 consists of 12 residues. In DNA form, the CDR3 reads TGCAGTGCCCGGACAGGGGATAACATTCAGTACTTC. This gives the protein CSARTGDNIQYF.

Note on this clonotype: A much more abundant neighbour one base away suggests this may be a read error. No conserved phenylalanine or tryptophan is present at the end of the CDR3, so a read error is the likely explanation. The genes are TRBV15 and TRBJ2-7; no reliable D call. The CDR3 covers 15 residues. Germline V CDR1 and CDR2: LNHNV, YYDKDF (reference sequence). Trimming removed 0 bases at V and 3 bases at J, with 12 bases between. CDR3 nucleotides: TGTGCCACCAGCAGAGATCGATCAGACATCTACGAGCAGTACCTC. Amino acid sequence: CATSRDRSDIYEQYL.

This clonotype showed up many times. The chain is built from TRBV27 and TRBJ2-7; 7 bases agree with TRBD1. Germline CDR1 reads MNHEY; CDR2 reads SMNVEV (reference sequence). The V gene end was trimmed by 6 bases and the J gene end by 2 bases; junction bases not matched to a gene: 13. This CDR3 has 16 amino acids. The CDR3 DNA reads as TGTGCCAGCAGCCGGGCAGCCAGGGGGTTTGCCTACGAGCAGTACTTC. Translated: CASSRAARGFAYEQYF.

This clonotype was counted only a few times. The chain links TRBV19 to TRBJ2-1; D not certain. The V end was cut by 10 bases, the J end by 4 bases, with 11 bases between. The germline CDR1 and CDR2 sequences are LNHDA and SQIVND (reference sequence). This CDR3 contains 12 residues. The CDR3 sequence is CATQGWYNEQFF. The CDR3, as DNA: TGTGCCACCCAAGGGTGGTACAATGAGCAGTTCTTC. Drawing the rest from reference TRBV19 and TRBJ2-1, the complete variable domain is DGGITQSPKYLFRKEGQNVTLSCEQNLNHDAMYWYRQDPGQGLRLIYYSQIVNDFQKGDIAEGYSVSREKKESFPLTVTSAQKNPTAFYLCATQGWYNEQFFGPGTRLTVL.

This clonotype was counted ten times or more. The chain links TRBV28 to TRBJ1-2; D gene ambiguous. V was shortened by 5 bases and J by 1 base, with 5 bases between the two germline ends. The CDR3 length is 12 residues. Germline V CDR1 and CDR2: MDHEN, SYDVKM. Here the CDR3 reads CASSQINYGYTF. For the CDR3, the DNA is TGTGCCAGCAGTCAGATTAACTATGGCTACACCTTC.

The chain joins TRBV6-2 or TRBV6-3 to TRBJ1-1; 10 bases agree with TRBD1. J lost 1 base, V lost 4 bases, and 3 bases had no gene match. The germline V gene encodes CDR1 MNHEY and CDR2 SVGEGT. The CDR3 consists of 15 residues. The CDR3 protein is CASSSRDRGNTEAFF. As DNA, the CDR3 is TGTGCCAGCAGTTCTCGGGACAGGGGGAACACTGAAGCTTTCTTT.

This clonotype was seen only a few times. The chain carries TRBV5-5 and TRBJ1-2, with D unclear. This CDR3 has 14 residues. In germline, CDR1 is SGHKS, CDR2 YYEKEE (reference sequence). Deletions cut 1 base from V and 1 base from J, with 8 bases between. The CDR3 sequence is CASSLTIINYGYTF. The CDR3 nucleotides read TGTGCCAGCAGCTTGACAATCATTAACTATGGCTACACCTTC.

This clonotype was detected only a few times. The chain combines TRBV12-3 or TRBV12-4 with TRBJ2-2; the D gene is possibly TRBD1 (6 bases). The V end was cut by 9 bases, the J end by 0 bases, with 8 bases between. The CDR3 spans 13 residues. Written as DNA, the CDR3 is TGTGCCAGTCAGGGGTCGAACACCGGGGAGCTGTTTTTT. Its protein is CASQGSNTGELFF.

This clonotype was counted ten times or more. The genes are TRBV7-2 and TRBJ2-7; D remains unclear. CDR1 is SGHTA, CDR2 FQGNSA, per germline. This CDR3 has 12 residues. The V gene lost 4 bases and the J gene lost 11 bases, with 15 bases spanning the gap. The DNA of the CDR3 is TGTGCCAGCAGCTCCGGGTCCGCGATAGAGTACTTC. Protein: CASSSGSAIEYF.

The V and J genes are TRBV14 and TRBJ2-3; TRBD2 aligns across 12 bases. The V segment lost 4 bases and the J segment 5 bases; nucleotides outside the gene matches: 7. The CDR3 covers 16 residues. From germline, CDR1 is SGHDN and CDR2 FVKESK. The CDR3 DNA follows: TGTGCCAGCAGCCTACTAGCGGGAGGCCCTGGAGATACGCAGTATTTT. Its protein product is CASSLLAGGPGDTQYF.

This chain joins TRBV28 and TRBJ2-4; possible D gene TRBD1, 7 bases. V lost 8 bases, J lost 8 bases, and 19 bases lay in between. The CDR3 contains 14 residues. The V gene's germline CDR1 is MDHEN and CDR2 SYDVKM. CDR3 residues: CASAEEGATDIQYF. The CDR3 DNA sequence: TGTGCCAGCGCGGAGGAGGGGGCGACGGACATTCAGTACTTC.

In its sample, this clonotype was seen a few times. J is TRBJ2-7 and V is TRBV6-2 or TRBV6-3; D may correspond to TRBD1 or TRBD2 (6 bases each). CDR1 MNHEY and CDR2 SVGEGT come from the germline V gene. This CDR3 spans 18 amino acids. Trimming shortened V by 6 bases and J by 2 bases, and 26 bases separated the two germline ends. This CDR3 is CASSYDLNGGTPTYEQYF. CDR3 bases: TGTGCCAGCAGCTACGACCTGAACGGAGGGACACCCACCTACGAGCAGTACTTC.

In this sample, this clonotype turned up once. The V gene is TRBV15, the J gene TRBJ2-3; D not certain. The CDR3 covers 13 residues. V was cut by 1 base and J by 6 bases, with 8 bases left in between. Germline V lookup: CDR1 LNHNV, CDR2 YYDKDF (reference sequence). Here the CDR3 reads CATSRGLTDTQYF. The CDR3 region has the DNA TGTGCCACCAGCAGAGGACTGACGGATACGCAGTATTTT.

About this clonotype itself: This may arise from a read error, as a much more abundant clone is one base away. The chain recombines TRBV20-1 with TRBJ2-7; TRBD1 matches at 9 bases. Losses at the gene ends were 5 bases for V and 3 bases for J; bases not matched to a gene: 8. This CDR3 is built from 14 residues. CDR1 is DFQATT, CDR2 SNEGSKA, per germline (reference sequence). The CDR3 protein is CSAASGQGLYEQYF. The CDR3 DNA reads TGCAGTGCTGCTTCGGGACAGGGTCTCTACGAGCAGTACTTC.

A word on this clonotype: This clone may be a read error of a much larger clone one base away. The chain couples TRBV19 to TRBJ1-6, with D hard to call. CDR1 and CDR2 from the germline V gene are LNHDA and SQIVND (reference sequence). CDR3 size: 16 residues. V lost 5 bases and J lost 2, with 13 bases in between. CDR3 in DNA: TGTGCCAGTAGTCATCGCATGGCAGCCTATAATTCACCCCTCCACTTT. This translates into CASSHRMAAYNSPLHF.

There are many counts of this clonotype. The chain joins TRBV9 to TRBJ1-2, with a tentative D call TRBD1 (6 bases). The CDR3 has 13 residues. Deletions cut 3 bases from V and 1 base from J, with 7 bases between. CDR1 and CDR2 (germline): SGDLS, YYNGEE. The CDR3 DNA is TGTGCCAGCAGCGGGACAGATAACTATGGCTACACCTTC. As protein: CASSGTDNYGYTF.

This clonotype was recorded many times. The chain couples TRBV28 to TRBJ2-2; D is unclear. V lost 6 bases to trimming and J lost 6 bases, with 17 bases between them. The V gene's germline CDR1 is MDHEN and CDR2 SYDVKM. The CDR3 length is 15 residues. CDR3 DNA: TGTGCCAGCAGGGTATCGGACGGAGTATCCGGGGAGCTGTTTTTT. It encodes CASRVSDGVSGELFF. The full variable domain, completed using reference TRBV28 and TRBJ2-2, is DVKVTQSSRYLVKRTGEKVFLECVQDMDHENMFWYRQDPGLGLRLIYFSYDVKMKEKGDIPEGYSVSREKKERFSLILESASTNQTSMYLCASRVSDGVSGELFFGEGSRLTVL.